This T cell receptor beta chain was profiled in a study of cytomegalovirus exposure and HLA in healthy donors. Study-level findings and limits: In vitro, a few CMV-associated chains proved specific for CMV antigens.

Concerning this clone: The target antigen is unknown.

The CDR3 covers 17 residues. The V gene's germline CDR1 is MDHEN and CDR2 SYDVKM. With 2 bases clipped from V and 4 bases from J, the junction kept 12 bases outside the gene matches. The PCR had 60 Vbeta and 13 Jbeta primers. The protocol was immunoSEQ multiplex PCR, while the TCRdb copy is restricted to in-frame clones and leaves out a portion. The data hold roughly 180,000 clones, with 65% to 85% observed a single time. Sequencing used PBMCs. This chain joins TRBV28 and TRBJ1-2, with 8 positions matching TRBD1. The TCR sequence derives from a male donor in good health and CMV-seronegative. The CDR3 here is CASSLPQGAGSVYGYTF. CDR3 nucleotide sequence: TGTGCCAGCAGTTTACCCCAGGGGGCAGGGAGCGTCTATGGCTACACCTTC.